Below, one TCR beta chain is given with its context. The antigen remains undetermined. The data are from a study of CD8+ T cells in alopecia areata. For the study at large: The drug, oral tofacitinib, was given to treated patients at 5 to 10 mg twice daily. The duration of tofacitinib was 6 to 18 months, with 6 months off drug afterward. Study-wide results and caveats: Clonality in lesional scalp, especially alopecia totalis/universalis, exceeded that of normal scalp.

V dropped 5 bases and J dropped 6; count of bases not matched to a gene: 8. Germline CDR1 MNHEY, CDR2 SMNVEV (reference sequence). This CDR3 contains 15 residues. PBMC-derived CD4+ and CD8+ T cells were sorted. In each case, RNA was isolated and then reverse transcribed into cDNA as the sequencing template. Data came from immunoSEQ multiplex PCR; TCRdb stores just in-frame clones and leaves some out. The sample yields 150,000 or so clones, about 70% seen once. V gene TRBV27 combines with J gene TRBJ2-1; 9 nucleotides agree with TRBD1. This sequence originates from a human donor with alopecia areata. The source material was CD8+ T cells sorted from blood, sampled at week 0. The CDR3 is CASSLRDRVGNEQFF. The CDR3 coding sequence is TGTGCCAGCAGTCTCCGGGACAGGGTCGGCAATGAGCAGTTCTTC.